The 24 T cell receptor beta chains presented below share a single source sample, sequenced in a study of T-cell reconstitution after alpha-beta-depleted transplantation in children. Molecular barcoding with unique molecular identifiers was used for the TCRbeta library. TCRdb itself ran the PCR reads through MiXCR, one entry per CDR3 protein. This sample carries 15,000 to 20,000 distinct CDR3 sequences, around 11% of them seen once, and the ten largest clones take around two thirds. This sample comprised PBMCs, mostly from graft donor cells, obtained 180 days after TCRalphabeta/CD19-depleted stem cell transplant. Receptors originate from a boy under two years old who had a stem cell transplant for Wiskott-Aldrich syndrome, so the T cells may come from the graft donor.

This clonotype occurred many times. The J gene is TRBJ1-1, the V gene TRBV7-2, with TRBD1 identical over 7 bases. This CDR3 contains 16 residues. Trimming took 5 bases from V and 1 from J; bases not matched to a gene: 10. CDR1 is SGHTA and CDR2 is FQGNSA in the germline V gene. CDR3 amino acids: CASSRRQGKPNTEAFF. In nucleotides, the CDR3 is TGTGCCAGCAGCCGGCGACAGGGCAAACCGAACACTGAAGCTTTCTTT.

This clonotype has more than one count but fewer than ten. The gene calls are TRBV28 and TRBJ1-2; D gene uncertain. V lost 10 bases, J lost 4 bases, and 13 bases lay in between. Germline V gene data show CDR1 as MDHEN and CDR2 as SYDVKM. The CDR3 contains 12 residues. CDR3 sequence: CAIGRPFYGYTF. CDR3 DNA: TGTGCCATCGGACGGCCATTCTATGGCTACACCTTC.

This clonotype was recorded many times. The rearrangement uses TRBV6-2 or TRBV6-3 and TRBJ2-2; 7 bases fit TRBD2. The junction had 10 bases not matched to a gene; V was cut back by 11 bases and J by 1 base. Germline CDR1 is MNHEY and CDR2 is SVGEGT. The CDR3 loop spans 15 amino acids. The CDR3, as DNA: TGTGCCGGGCAGCGGGGCAGGGAGAACACCGGGGAGCTGTTTTTT. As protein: CAGQRGRENTGELFF.

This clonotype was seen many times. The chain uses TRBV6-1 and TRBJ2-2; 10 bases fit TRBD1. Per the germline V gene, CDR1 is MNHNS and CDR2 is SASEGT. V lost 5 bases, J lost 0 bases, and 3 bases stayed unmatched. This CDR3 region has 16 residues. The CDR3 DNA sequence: TGTGCCAGCAGTAAGACAGGGGGCGCGAACACCGGGGAGCTGTTTTTT. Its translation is CASSKTGGANTGELFF.

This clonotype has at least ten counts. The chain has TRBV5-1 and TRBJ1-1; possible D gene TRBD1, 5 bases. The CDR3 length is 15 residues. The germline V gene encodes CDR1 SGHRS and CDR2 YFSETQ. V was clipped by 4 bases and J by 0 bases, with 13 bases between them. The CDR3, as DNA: TGCGCCAGCAGCCAGATGACAGCTGTGAACACTGAAGCTTTCTTT. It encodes CASSQMTAVNTEAFF. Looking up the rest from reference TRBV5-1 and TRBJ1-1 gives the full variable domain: KAGVTQTPRYLIKTRGQQVTLSCSPISGHRSVSWYQQTPGQGLQFLFEYFSETQRNKGNFPGRFSGRQFSNSRSEMNVSTLELGDSALYLCASSQMTAVNTEAFFGQGTRLTVV.

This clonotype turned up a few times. The CDR3 region is CASSAELDTIYF. CDR3 coding DNA: TGTGCCAGCAGCGCTGAGTTGGACACCATATATTTT. The rearrangement joins TRBV5-5 to TRBJ1-3; D uncertain. The V gene lost 4 bases and the J gene lost 8 bases, with 10 bases spanning the gap. Per the germline V gene, CDR1 is SGHKS and CDR2 is YYEKEE (reference sequence). This CDR3 region has 12 residues.

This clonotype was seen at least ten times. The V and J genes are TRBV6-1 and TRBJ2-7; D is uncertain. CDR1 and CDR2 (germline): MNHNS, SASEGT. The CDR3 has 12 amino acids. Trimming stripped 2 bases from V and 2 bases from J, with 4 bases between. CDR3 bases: TGTGCCAGCAGTGAAACGACCTACGAGCAGTACTTC. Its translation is CASSETTYEQYF.

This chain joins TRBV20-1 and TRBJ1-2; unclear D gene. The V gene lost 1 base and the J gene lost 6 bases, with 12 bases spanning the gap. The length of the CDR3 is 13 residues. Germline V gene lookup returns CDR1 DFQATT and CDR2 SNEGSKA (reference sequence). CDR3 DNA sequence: TGCAGTGCTAGAGTGGGCACAGCCGATGGCTACACCTTC. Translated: CSARVGTADGYTF.

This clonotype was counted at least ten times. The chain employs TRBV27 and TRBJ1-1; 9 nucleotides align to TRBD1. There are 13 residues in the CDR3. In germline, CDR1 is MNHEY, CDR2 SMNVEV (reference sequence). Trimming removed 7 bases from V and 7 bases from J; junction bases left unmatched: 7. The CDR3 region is CASTLRQGGEAFF. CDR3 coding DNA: TGTGCCAGCACCCTTCGACAGGGGGGTGAAGCTTTCTTT.

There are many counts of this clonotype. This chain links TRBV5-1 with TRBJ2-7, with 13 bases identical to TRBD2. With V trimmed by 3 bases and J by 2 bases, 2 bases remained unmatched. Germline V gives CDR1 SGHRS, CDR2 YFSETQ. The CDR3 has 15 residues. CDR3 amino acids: CASSSTSGRAYEQYF. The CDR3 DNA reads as TGCGCCAGCAGCTCTACTAGCGGGAGGGCCTACGAGCAGTACTTC. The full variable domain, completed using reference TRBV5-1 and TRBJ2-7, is KAGVTQTPRYLIKTRGQQVTLSCSPISGHRSVSWYQQTPGQGLQFLFEYFSETQRNKGNFPGRFSGRQFSNSRSEMNVSTLELGDSALYLCASSSTSGRAYEQYFGPGTRLTVT.

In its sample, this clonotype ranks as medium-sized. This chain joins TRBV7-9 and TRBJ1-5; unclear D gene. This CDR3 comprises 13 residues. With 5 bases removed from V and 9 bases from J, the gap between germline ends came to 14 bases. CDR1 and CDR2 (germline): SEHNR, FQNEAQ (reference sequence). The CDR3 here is CASSPQAEGPQHF. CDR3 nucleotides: TGTGCCAGCAGCCCCCAGGCCGAGGGGCCCCAGCATTTT.

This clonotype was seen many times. CDR3 bases: TGCAGTGCTAGTGTGCAGGGCAGTAGCAATCAGCCCCAGCATTTT. The encoded protein is CSASVQGSSNQPQHF. The chain links TRBV20-1 to TRBJ1-5, with a tentative D call TRBD1 (5 bases). V lost 3 bases and J 0 bases, leaving 12 bases between the germline ends. This CDR3 contains 15 residues. CDR1 and CDR2 (germline): DFQATT, SNEGSKA (reference sequence).

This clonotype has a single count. The CDR3: CASSVVPGLAGVTDTQYF. The CDR3 nucleotides read TGTGCCAGCAGCGTTGTACCGGGACTAGCGGGAGTCACAGATACGCAGTATTTT. This chain joins TRBV9 and TRBJ2-3, with TRBD2 matching 14 bases. Per the germline V gene, CDR1 is SGDLS and CDR2 is YYNGEE. The V and J ends lost 2 bases and 2 bases, in that order; junction bases with no gene match: 7. The CDR3 sequence is 18 residues long. The entire variable domain, with the rest obtained from reference TRBV9 and TRBJ2-3, is as follows: DSGVTQTPKHLITATGQRVTLRCSPRSGDLSVYWYQQSLDQGLQFLIQYYNGEERAKGNILERFSAQQFPDLHSELNLSSLELGDSALYFCASSVVPGLAGVTDTQYFGPGTRLTVL.

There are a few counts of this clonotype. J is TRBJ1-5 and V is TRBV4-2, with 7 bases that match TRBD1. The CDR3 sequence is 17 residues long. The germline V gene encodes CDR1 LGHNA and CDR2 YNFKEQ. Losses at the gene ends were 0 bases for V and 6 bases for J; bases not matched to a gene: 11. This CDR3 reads CASSQERDSKRGQPQHF. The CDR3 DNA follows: TGTGCCAGCAGCCAAGAAAGGGACAGCAAAAGGGGTCAGCCCCAGCATTTT.

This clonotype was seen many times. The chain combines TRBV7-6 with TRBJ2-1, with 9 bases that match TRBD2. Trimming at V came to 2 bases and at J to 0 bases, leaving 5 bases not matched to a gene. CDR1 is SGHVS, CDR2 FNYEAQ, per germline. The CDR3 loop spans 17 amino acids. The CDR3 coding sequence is TGTGCCAGCAGCTTATTCGGTAGCGGGAGCTCCTACAATGAGCAGTTCTTC. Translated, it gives CASSLFGSGSSYNEQFF.

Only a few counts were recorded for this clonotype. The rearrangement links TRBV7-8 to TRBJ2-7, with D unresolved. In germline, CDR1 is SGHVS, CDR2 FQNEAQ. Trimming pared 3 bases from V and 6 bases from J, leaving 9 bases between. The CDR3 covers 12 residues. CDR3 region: CASSFVPSEQYF. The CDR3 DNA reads TGTGCCAGCAGCTTTGTCCCCTCCGAGCAGTACTTC.

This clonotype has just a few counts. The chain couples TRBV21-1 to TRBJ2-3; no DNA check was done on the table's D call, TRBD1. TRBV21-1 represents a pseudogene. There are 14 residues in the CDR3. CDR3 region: CATGRGHSTDTQYF. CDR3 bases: TGTGCCACCGGAAGGGGTCATAGCACAGATACGCAGTATTTT.

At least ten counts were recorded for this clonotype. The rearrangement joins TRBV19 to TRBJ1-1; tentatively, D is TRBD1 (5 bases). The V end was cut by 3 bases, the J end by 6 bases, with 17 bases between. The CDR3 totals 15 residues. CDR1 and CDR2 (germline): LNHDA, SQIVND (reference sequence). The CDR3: CASSIRGAAFAEAFF. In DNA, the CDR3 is TGTGCCAGTAGTATTCGTGGGGCAGCGTTCGCTGAAGCTTTCTTT.

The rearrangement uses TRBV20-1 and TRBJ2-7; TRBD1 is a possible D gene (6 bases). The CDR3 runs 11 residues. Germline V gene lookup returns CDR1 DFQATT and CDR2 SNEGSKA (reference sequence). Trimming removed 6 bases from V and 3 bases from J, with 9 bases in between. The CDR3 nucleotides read TGCAGTGCAGAGGACAGCTACGAGCAGTACTTC. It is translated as CSAEDSYEQYF.

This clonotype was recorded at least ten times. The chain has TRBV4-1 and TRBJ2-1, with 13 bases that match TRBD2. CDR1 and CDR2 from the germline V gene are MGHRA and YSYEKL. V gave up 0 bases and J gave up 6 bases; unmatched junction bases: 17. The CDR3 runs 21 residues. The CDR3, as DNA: TGCGCCAGCAGCCAAGAGATTGGACTAGCGGGAGTAATTGTGGGAGTCAATGAGCAGTTCTTC. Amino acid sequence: CASSQEIGLAGVIVGVNEQFF.

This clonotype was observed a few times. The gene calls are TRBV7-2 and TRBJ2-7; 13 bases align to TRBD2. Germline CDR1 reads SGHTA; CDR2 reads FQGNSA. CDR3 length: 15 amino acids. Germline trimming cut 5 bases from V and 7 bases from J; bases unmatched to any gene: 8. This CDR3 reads CASSLLAGGPWEQYF. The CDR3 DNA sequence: TGTGCCAGCAGCCTACTAGCGGGAGGGCCCTGGGAGCAGTACTTC.

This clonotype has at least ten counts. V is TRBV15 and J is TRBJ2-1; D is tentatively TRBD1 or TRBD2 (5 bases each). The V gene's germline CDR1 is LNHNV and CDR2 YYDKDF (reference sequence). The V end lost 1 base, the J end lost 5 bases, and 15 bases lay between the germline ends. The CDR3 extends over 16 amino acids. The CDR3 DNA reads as TGTGCCACCAGCAGAGGGGGCCCGGGACGAGACAATGAGCAGTTCTTC. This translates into CATSRGGPGRDNEQFF.

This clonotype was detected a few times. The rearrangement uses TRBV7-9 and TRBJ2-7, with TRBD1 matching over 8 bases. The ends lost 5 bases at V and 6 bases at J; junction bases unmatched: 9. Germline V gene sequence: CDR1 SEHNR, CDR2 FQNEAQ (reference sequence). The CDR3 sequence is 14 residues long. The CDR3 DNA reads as TGTGCCAGCAGCCCAAGAGGACAGGGAGCCGAGCAGTACTTC. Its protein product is CASSPRGQGAEQYF.

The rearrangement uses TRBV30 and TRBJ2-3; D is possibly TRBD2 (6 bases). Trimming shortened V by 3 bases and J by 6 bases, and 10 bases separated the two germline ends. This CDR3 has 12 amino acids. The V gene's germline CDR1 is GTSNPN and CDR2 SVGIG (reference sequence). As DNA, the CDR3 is TGTGCCTGGAGGGAGGAGGGTGATACGCAGTATTTT. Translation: CAWREEGDTQYF.